This TCR beta chain was captured by sequencing in a study of blood T cell repertoires in COVID-19 (dated by TCRdb to between 2020 and 2021). In the study overall: Samples from collaborators originated in the United States, Italy and Spain and spanned both the acute and convalescent phases of COVID-19. The prospective study material was composed of cDNA or gDNA derived from T cells, B-cell-depleted T cells, or PBMCs. Subjects who had been exposed to COVID-19, were actively infected with it, or had recovered from it provided the deeply sampled blood TCRbeta repertoires that made up the dataset. The repertoires were released in a freely available public database intended as a resource for research on the immune response to SARS-CoV-2. Samples came from the ongoing ImmuneRACE study (first 160 participants) plus 1,254 subjects from 6 global collaborators. The sample metadata nearly always contained a de-identified subject ID, COVID-19 status, age in years and sex. Where HLA class I and class II types were available, the types were taken from metadata supplied by the sample provider, not from assay-based typing.

The immunoSEQ Assay, a bias-controlled multiplex PCR, was used to amplify TCRbeta CDR3 regions from genomic DNA. The source study handled its data this way. The number of nucleated cells in each sample was estimated by amplification of reference gene primers within the assay. Sequence reads were collapsed and filtered to measure the absolute abundance of every unique TCRbeta CDR3 rearrangement. For each sample, productive Simpson clonality was calculated as the square root of Simpson's diversity index across productive rearrangements. TCRdb retrieved this table from immuneACCESS and kept in-frame rearrangements only. Not all clones are present; in checked studies, unresolved V genes account for under half, and no reason is known for the remainder. That table furnishes V, J and clone size, whereas the DNA furnished D and trimming. The table for this sample lists over 150,000 clones; 70% to 85% of them were counted only once. 12% of the sample is in the top ten clones.

Notes on this clone: What antigen it recognizes has not been identified. The record has no base qualities; no much larger clone is one base away.

Study-wide conclusions, independent of this receptor: The amount of clinical and demographic metadata varied by source and participant and was provided uncurated.

Taken from the germline V gene, the CDR1 and CDR2 loops are MNHNS and SASEGT. The CDR3 sequence holds 16 residues, the cysteine and phenylalanine included. Only CDR3 DNA remains: 48 bases, in frame from the first base. Trimming accounts for 4 bases at V and 2 bases at J, while the number of junction bases matched to no gene is 7. Whole blood was collected in K2EDTA tubes by collaborating institutions according to the institutions' own protocols. For TCRbeta analysis, collaborator samples were shipped as frozen whole blood, as isolated PBMCs, or as DNA extracted from either sample type. Sequences were obtained from peripheral blood. This receptor was obtained from a woman aged 45-60 years with acute or convalescent COVID-19. The sequence is built from TRBV6-1 and TRBJ1-3; TRBD1 agrees with 8 junctional bases. The sequenced DNA: TGTGCCAGCAGTGCCACAGGGGGGAGTCCTGGAAACACCATATATTTT. It translates as CASSATGGSPGNTIYF.